These 5 T cell receptor beta chains came from one sample sequenced in a study of OX40 agonist ivuxolimab in advanced cancers. Sequenced by immunoSEQ multiplex PCR; TCRdb stores in-frame clones only, minus some. There are 37,000 or so clones in the sample; about 88% occur only once, and 2.4% lies in the top ten. Sequences were derived from CD4+ or CD8+ T cells sorted from blood, sampled in a trial of the OX40 agonist ivuxolimab. Receptors originate from an adult with an advanced solid tumor such as melanoma, head and neck, liver or kidney cancer.

V gene TRBV13 combines with J gene TRBJ1-1, with D unresolved. Germline V gives CDR1 PRHDT, CDR2 FYEKMQ (reference sequence). Deletions cut 0 bases from V and 0 bases from J, with 5 bases between. The CDR3 sequence is 14 residues long. CDR3 amino acids: CASSLGNLNTEAFF. CDR3 DNA sequence: TGTGCCAGCAGCTTAGGGAACTTGAACACTGAAGCTTTCTTT.

This clone has more than one count but fewer than ten. The chain joins TRBV7-2 to TRBJ1-2; D uncertain. V shed 1 base and J shed 8 bases, with 8 bases lying between them. Germline assignment: CDR1 SGHTA and CDR2 FQGNSA. There are 12 residues in the CDR3. The CDR3 region has the DNA TGTGCCAGCAGCTTAGACGCGGGAGGCTACACCTTC. This codes for CASSLDAGGYTF.

This clone appeared a single time. This chain links TRBV6-5 with TRBJ1-1; the D gene is possibly TRBD1 (6 bases). V dropped 5 bases and J dropped 8 bases, with 12 bases sitting between them. This CDR3 contains 12 residues. From germline, CDR1 is MNHEY and CDR2 SVGAGI. The DNA for the CDR3 is TGTGCCAGCAGTAAAGAGACAGGCGAAGCTTTCTTT. Translating it yields CASSKETGEAFF.

The chain is built from TRBV4-3 and TRBJ1-5; D not resolved. V lost 0 bases and J lost 0, with 15 bases in between. Germline V lookup: CDR1 LGHNA, CDR2 YSLEER. CDR3 length equals 18 residues. CDR3 DNA sequence: TGCGCCAGCAGCCAAGATACCCCAAAGTCTTATAGCAATCAGCCCCAGCATTTT. Amino acid sequence: CASSQDTPKSYSNQPQHF.

This rearrangement joins TRBV5-1 to TRBJ2-2; no definite D call. V was shortened by 2 bases and J by 4 bases, with 9 bases between the two germline ends. Germline values: CDR1 SGHRS, CDR2 YFSETQ. This CDR3 spans 14 amino acids. In DNA, the CDR3 is TGCGCCAGCAGCTTAGAAGGCTTCACCGGGGAGCTGTTTTTT. Translated: CASSLEGFTGELFF. The complete variable domain, with remaining parts taken from reference TRBV5-1 and TRBJ2-2, reads KAGVTQTPRYLIKTRGQQVTLSCSPISGHRSVSWYQQTPGQGLQFLFEYFSETQRNKGNFPGRFSGRQFSNSRSEMNVSTLELGDSALYLCASSLEGFTGELFFGEGSRLTVL.